This record covers a single T cell receptor beta chain. The data originate from a study of molecular identifiers for immune sequencing clone quantification. MiXCR, applied by TCRdb to the PCR reads, yields one record per CDR3 protein. The sample contains about 510,000 distinct CDR3 sequences, around 23% of which appear only once. V lost 1 base to trimming and J lost 2 bases, with 9 bases between them. This CDR3 is 15 amino acids long. Germline CDR1 reads SGHAT; CDR2 reads FQNNGV. The chain employs TRBV11-2 and TRBJ2-1; maybe TRBD2 (5 bases). Sequenced: naive CD8+ T cells from blood, with Jurkat cell RNA spiked in. Subset reported: FACS-sorted CD8+CD4-CCR7+CD45RA+ naive T cells. This sequence was found in a human donor in good health. Some libraries in this study had Jurkat cell RNA spiked in. CDR3 in DNA: TGTGCCAGCAGCTTAGTCGAGCGGACCTACAATGAGCAGTTCTTC. It specifies CASSLVERTYNEQFF.